A single sample is the source of the 10 T cell receptor beta chains below, sequenced in a study of control samples from healthy donors and cancer patients. Data came from immunoSEQ multiplex PCR; TCRdb stores just in-frame clones and leaves some out. The sample consists of 160,000 or so clones, about 93% of them appearing once. Input material: blood. These receptors all come from a woman aged 25 to 39 in good health.

CDR3 amino acids: CASSQEVGALSTDTQYF. For the CDR3, the DNA is TGCGCCAGCAGCCAAGAGGTCGGGGCCTTAAGCACAGATACGCAGTATTTT. The chain recombines TRBV4-1 with TRBJ2-3; D may correspond to TRBD1 or TRBD2 (5 bases each). The CDR3 consists of 17 residues. V was shortened by 0 bases and J by 0 bases, with 13 bases between the two germline ends. Per germline, CDR1 MGHRA and CDR2 YSYEKL.

The rearrangement uses TRBV30 and TRBJ2-7; D gene uncertain. V lost 0 bases to trimming and J lost 6 bases, with 9 bases between them. The CDR3 sequence is 12 residues long. Germline loops: CDR1 GTSNPN, CDR2 SVGIG (reference sequence). CDR3: CAWSVDGPEQYF. For the CDR3, the DNA is TGTGCCTGGAGTGTGGACGGACCCGAGCAGTACTTC.

The rearrangement uses TRBV6-2 or TRBV6-3 and TRBJ2-3; 11 bases line up with TRBD1. CDR3 length equals 17 residues. V was pared by 4 bases and J by 2 bases, with 8 bases of the junction left unmatched. Germline loops: CDR1 MNHEY, CDR2 SVGEGT. CDR3 amino acids: CASSFARDRGITDTQYF. CDR3 in DNA: TGTGCCAGCAGTTTCGCCCGGGACAGGGGGATCACAGATACGCAGTATTTT.

This clone was picked up a small number of times. V and J are TRBV19 and TRBJ1-5; TRBD1 is a possible D gene (6 bases). The ends were cut back, 4 bases at V and 0 bases at J, with 7 bases in the middle. In germline, CDR1 is LNHDA, CDR2 SQIVND (reference sequence). The CDR3 spans 14 residues. CDR3 coding DNA: TGTGCCAGTAGTAACAGGGATAGCAATCAGCCCCAGCATTTT. Residues: CASSNRDSNQPQHF. Filled out from reference TRBV19 and TRBJ1-5, the complete variable domain reads DGGITQSPKYLFRKEGQNVTLSCEQNLNHDAMYWYRQDPGQGLRLIYYSQIVNDFQKGDIAEGYSVSREKKESFPLTVTSAQKNPTAFYLCASSNRDSNQPQHFGDGTRLSIL.

The rearrangement links TRBV4-1 to TRBJ1-1; D remains ambiguous. V lost 3 bases and J lost 0, with 11 bases in between. Germline CDR1 and CDR2: MGHRA and YSYEKL. This CDR3 is 15 amino acids long. The CDR3 loop is CASSHGGQLNTEAFF. CDR3 sequence (DNA): TGCGCCAGCAGCCATGGCGGCCAGCTGAACACTGAAGCTTTCTTT.

The J gene is TRBJ1-5, the V gene TRBV28; D gene ambiguous. The CDR3 covers 14 residues. V was pared by 7 bases and J by 5 bases, with 15 bases between. Germline V gene sequence: CDR1 MDHEN, CDR2 SYDVKM. This chain's CDR3 is CASISGRSYQPQHF. DNA of the CDR3: TGTGCCAGCATCTCGGGGAGGAGTTATCAGCCCCAGCATTTT.

The chain couples TRBV25-1 to TRBJ2-2; 8 positions match TRBD1. Germline V gives CDR1 MGHDK, CDR2 SYGVNS. The CDR3 spans 16 residues. V trimming: 2 bases; J trimming: 2 bases; junction bases outside the gene matches: 4. This CDR3 is CASSEAGQANTGELFF. CDR3 sequence (DNA): TGTGCCAGCAGTGAAGCGGGACAGGCAAACACCGGGGAGCTGTTTTTT.

The chain is built from TRBV28 and TRBJ2-5, with D unclear. Germline CDR1 is MDHEN and CDR2 is SYDVKM. CDR3 length: 13 residues. The V gene lost 3 bases and the J gene lost 5 bases, with 10 bases spanning the gap. CDR3: CASSFTPKETQYF. As DNA, the CDR3 is TGTGCCAGCAGTTTTACCCCCAAGGAGACCCAGTACTTC. Supplemented by reference TRBV28 and TRBJ2-5, the full variable domain reads DVKVTQSSRYLVKRTGEKVFLECVQDMDHENMFWYRQDPGLGLRLIYFSYDVKMKEKGDIPEGYSVSREKKERFSLILESASTNQTSMYLCASSFTPKETQYFGPGTRLLVL.

The chain uses TRBV30 and TRBJ1-1; D may be TRBD1 (6 bases). The germline CDR1 and CDR2 sequences are GTSNPN and SVGIG (reference sequence). This CDR3 has 14 amino acids. V lost 4 bases to trimming and J lost 8 bases, with 20 bases between them. CDR3 amino acids: CAWTTGTLWREAFF. In DNA form, the CDR3 reads TGTGCCTGGACCACCGGGACACTGTGGAGGGAAGCTTTCTTT.

V is TRBV11-1 and J is TRBJ2-1; a possible D gene is TRBD2 (5 bases). V was trimmed by 1 base and J by 0 bases, leaving 10 bases between them. This CDR3 contains 16 residues. Germline V gene sequence: CDR1 SGHAT, CDR2 FQDESV (reference sequence). The chain's CDR3 is CASSLGTGSSYNEQFF. CDR3 nucleotides: TGTGCCAGCAGCTTAGGGACGGGAAGCTCCTACAATGAGCAGTTCTTC.